The TCR beta chain described here comes from a study of T-cell reconstitution after alpha-beta-depleted transplantation in children. Trimming removed 6 bases from V and 5 bases from J, with 21 bases in between. The CDR3 covers 16 residues. Germline V gene data show CDR1 as SGHNT and CDR2 as YYREEE (reference sequence). Study-wide results and limits: Reportedly, only several hundred clones from non-depleted graft cells drove alpha-beta T-cell counts at about two months.

This sample's TCRbeta library carried unique molecular identifier barcodes. Using its own MiXCR run on the PCR reads, TCRdb lists one record per CDR3 protein. Of about 830,000 distinct CDR3 sequences in the sample, under 20% were seen once. Details on this clonotype: Antigen specificity is unknown.

The chain joins TRBV5-4 to TRBJ2-1; tentative D call: TRBD1 (5 bases). The sequencing used PBMCs, mostly from graft donor cells, collected 360 days after TCRalphabeta/CD19-depleted stem cell transplant. The sequence derives from a male patient aged 10-17 years who had a stem cell transplant for acute lymphoblastic leukemia, so the T cells may come from the graft donor. In DNA form, the CDR3 reads TGTGCCAGCACCACACAAGGGGTCCGCTACAACAATGAGCAGTTCTTC. Translation gives CASTTQGVRYNNEQFF.